This is a list of T cell receptor beta chains from one sample in a study of regulatory T cells in long-lasting Graves disease. TCRdb reprocessed the multiplex PCR reads via MiXCR and lists one record per CDR3 protein. The sample yields under 400,000 distinct CDR3 sequences, around 17% seen once. Separately, the same data were catalogued under a study of T cells in Graves' hyperthyroidism and ophthalmopathy.

This specimen was peripheral blood mononuclear cells (PBMCs), taken at new diagnosis, from a patient treated with antithyroid drugs. The receptors stem from a man aged 40-49 years with Graves disease. Each CDR3 is given with its conserved first and last residue. The D gene is left open where the match is weak. Only some rows state a clone size, as once, few, many or a class for expanded clones.

v_gene	j_gene	d_gene	abundance	CDR3nt	CDR3aa
TRBV9	TRBJ2-1	NA	NA	TGTGCCAGCAGCGTGAAATATGGTATTAATGAGCAGTTCTTC	CASSVKYGINEQFF
TRBV27	TRBJ2-2	NA	many	TGTGCCAGCAGTCAGGGTGGTCGAACGAACACCGGGGAGCTGTTTTTT	CASSQGGRTNTGELFF
TRBV13	TRBJ2-7	NA	NA	TGTGCCAGCAGCTTAGAGAGGCGGATCTACGAGCAGTACTTC	CASSLERRIYEQYF
TRBV24-1	TRBJ2-1	TRBD2	many	TGTGCCACCAGTGACTCTCTAGCGGGGGGTCCCTACAATGAGCAGTTCTTC	CATSDSLAGGPYNEQFF
TRBV19	TRBJ2-2	TRBD1	NA	TGTGCCAGTAGTATACCGGAGGACAGGCCGAACACCGGGGAGCTGTTTTTT	CASSIPEDRPNTGELFF
TRBV14	TRBJ2-5	TRBD1	NA	TGTGCCAGCAGCCAAGGGTCCAGGGGGCGCCTAGAGACCCAGTACTTC	CASSQGSRGRLETQYF
TRBV4-3	TRBJ2-2	TRBD2	few	TGCGCCAGCAGCCAAGATGTCTTCGGGGGGGCTGGGACCGGGGAGCTGTTTTTT	CASSQDVFGGAGTGELFF
TRBV2	TRBJ2-5	NA	NA	TGTGCCAGCACGATTACCCAAGAGACCCAGTACTTC	CASTITQETQYF
TRBV6-1	TRBJ1-2	NA	NA	TGTGCCAGCAGCTTGGATGGCCCCGCCTATGGCTACACCTTC	CASSLDGPAYGYTF
TRBV28	TRBJ2-2	TRBD2	NA	TGTGCCAGCAGTTCTAGCGGGGGGGCCTTAGCCGGGGAGCTGTTTTTT	CASSSSGGALAGELFF
TRBV20-1	TRBJ2-7	NA	NA	TGCAGTGCTCGCTTCTCTACAAGGGGCATATACGAGCAGTACTTC	CSARFSTRGIYEQYF
TRBV4-3	TRBJ2-3	TRBD1	NA	TGCGCCAGCAGCCAAGAGAGCTCCAGGGGGCGGAAAGATACGCAGTATTTT	CASSQESSRGRKDTQYF
TRBV6-1	TRBJ2-3	NA	many	TGTGCCAGCAGTGAAGCGCTAACCTCGGGGGATACGCAGTATTTT	CASSEALTSGDTQYF
TRBV28	TRBJ1-3	NA	NA	TGTGCCAGCAGTTTATTCGGCAGGGAGTCTGGAAACACCATATATTTT	CASSLFGRESGNTIYF
TRBV28	TRBJ1-1	NA	many	TGTGCCAGCAGTCTCCCCTTCTCTAGGGCTTTCTTT	CASSLPFSRAFF
TRBV12-3/TRBV12-4	TRBJ1-5	TRBD1	many	TGTGCCAGCAGTGAAACAGGGGGCAGTCAGCCCCAGCATTTT	CASSETGGSQPQHF
TRBV20-1	TRBJ1-1	NA	few	TGCAGTGCTAGAGAGGCCGGGAAATGGGCTGAAGCTTTCTTT	CSAREAGKWAEAFF
TRBV3-1	TRBJ2-5	NA	many	TGTGCCAGCAGCCCCCTGAGGGACGGACTATACTACCAAGAGACCCAGTACTTC	CASSPLRDGLYYQETQYF
TRBV14	TRBJ2-2	NA	NA	TGTGCCAGCAGCCGACGTTCTGGGATTCGGACCGGGGAGCTGTTTTTT	CASSRRSGIRTGELFF
TRBV12-3/TRBV12-4	TRBJ2-1	TRBD2	NA	TGTGCCAGCAGCCAAGGTAGCGGGGGGGGGGGTGAGCAGTTCTTC	CASSQGSGGGGEQFF
TRBV7-9	TRBJ1-1	NA	few	TGTGCCAGCAGCTTACTTCCATGGGGGACTTTCTTT	CASSLLPWGTFF
TRBV7-3	TRBJ2-7	NA	many	TGTGCCAGCAGCTTGGCCTTAACCTACGAGCAGTACTTC	CASSLALTYEQYF
TRBV3-1	TRBJ1-1	TRBD1	many	TGTGCCAGCAGCTCCCGGGACAGGGCAACTGAAGCTTTCTTT	CASSSRDRATEAFF
TRBV20-1	TRBJ2-7	NA	many	TGCAGTGCTAAGCAACAGGGCGGCGAGCAGTACTTC	CSAKQQGGEQYF
TRBV20-1	TRBJ2-3	TRBD1	few	TGCAGTGCTAGAGTAGGGGGCGGAACAGATACGCAGTATTTT	CSARVGGGTDTQYF
TRBV5-5	TRBJ1-3	NA	NA	TGTGCCAGCAGCGGCCGGCACCCCTCTGGAAACACCATATATTTT	CASSGRHPSGNTIYF
TRBV10-3	TRBJ2-1	TRBD1	NA	TGTGCCATCAGCCGGGACAGGGGGAATGAGCAGTTCTTC	CAISRDRGNEQFF
TRBV29-1	TRBJ2-3	TRBD2	few	TGCAGCGTTGATGGCCCTAGCGGGGGGGATACGCAGTATTTT	CSVDGPSGGDTQYF
TRBV28	TRBJ2-1	TRBD2	many	TGTGCCAGCAGTTCAGCGGGGGGAAATGAGCAGTTCTTC	CASSSAGGNEQFF
TRBV6-2/TRBV6-3	TRBJ1-5	TRBD1	few	TGTGCCAGCAGTGAAGGGGGCAGACCCCAGACCTTAAGCCCCAGCATCCAGCATTTT	CASSEGGRPQTLSPSIQHF
TRBV28	TRBJ1-5	NA	few	TGTGCCAGCAGTTTACAGGTTCCGCAGTTGACCCAGCATTTT	CASSLQVPQLTQHF
TRBV7-6	TRBJ1-1	TRBD1	NA	TGTGCCAGCAGCTTTTATTCAGGGGGCTGGACTGAAGCTTTCTTT	CASSFYSGGWTEAFF
TRBV4-2	TRBJ2-7	TRBD1	many	TGTGCCAGCAGCCAAGGGGACAGGGGGCGCCGAGAGCAGTACTTC	CASSQGDRGRREQYF
TRBV3-1	TRBJ1-5	NA	NA	TGTGCCGGCAGCCTAATGGGGCAGCCCCAGCATTTT	CAGSLMGQPQHF
TRBV6-2/TRBV6-3	TRBJ1-3	TRBD1	few	TGTGCCAGCGAAGGACAGGATCACTCTGGAAACACCATATATTTT	CASEGQDHSGNTIYF
TRBV20-1	TRBJ2-5	TRBD2	NA	TGCAGTGCTAGATATAGCGGGAGGGCCAGTGGGGAGACCCAGTACTTC	CSARYSGRASGETQYF
TRBV2	TRBJ2-4	TRBD1	NA	TGTGCCAGCAGACCCGCCGGACAGGGGGCGCGGGTAAACATTCAGTACTTC	CASRPAGQGARVNIQYF
TRBV30	TRBJ2-1	NA	many	TGTGCCTCGACCCCAGGGACTCCACCGAGGTACAATGAGCAGTTCTTC	CASTPGTPPRYNEQFF
TRBV10-1	TRBJ1-1	NA	many	TGCGCCAGCAGTGGAGAGCCGGGACATATGAACACTGAAGCTTTCTTT	CASSGEPGHMNTEAFF
TRBV4-2	TRBJ2-5	NA	many	TGTGCCAGCAGCCCTCCAACCCAAGAGACCCAGTACTTC	CASSPPTQETQYF
TRBV6-1	TRBJ2-3	TRBD2	many	TGTGCCAGCAGTGAAGCTCGGGGGGATACCACAGATACGCAGTATTTT	CASSEARGDTTDTQYF
TRBV7-2	TRBJ2-1	NA	few	TGTGCCAGCAGCTTACAGGGCTCCTACGAGCAGTTCTTC	CASSLQGSYEQFF
TRBV6-5	TRBJ2-7	NA	many	TGTGCCAGCAGTTACAAGGCAGGGTTGAACGAGCAGTACTTC	CASSYKAGLNEQYF
TRBV11-2	TRBJ2-3	NA	NA	TGTGCCAGCAGCTTATTCGACATCACCCCGGGGGATACGCAGTATTTT	CASSLFDITPGDTQYF
TRBV28	TRBJ2-3	NA	many	TGTGCCAGCAGTCCCCGGGCCCGGGTAGATACGCAGTATTTT	CASSPRARVDTQYF
TRBV24-1	TRBJ2-3	TRBD1	NA	TGTGCCACCAGTGATGTGGGCCAGGGGGCAGGCACAGATACGCAGTATTTT	CATSDVGQGAGTDTQYF
TRBV5-5	TRBJ2-7	NA	NA	TGTGCCAGCAGCTTTTATTCCCACGAGCAGTACTTC	CASSFYSHEQYF
TRBV2	TRBJ2-2	NA	many	TGTGCCAGCAGCCGATGGGACACCTTAACCGGGGAGCTGTTTTTT	CASSRWDTLTGELFF
TRBV7-9	TRBJ2-7	NA	many	TGTGCCAGCAGCCCCTCTCGCGAGCAGTACTTC	CASSPSREQYF
TRBV5-8	TRBJ1-5	TRBD1	NA	TGTGCCAGCAGCTTGGGGACAGGGGGCGGGAGTCAGCCCCAGCATTTT	CASSLGTGGGSQPQHF
TRBV7-9	TRBJ2-1	NA	many	TGTGCCAGCAGTTTAGGCCTTTACAATGAGCAGTTCTTC	CASSLGLYNEQFF
TRBV20-1	TRBJ1-2	NA	many	TGCAGTGCTAGTAGACAGTCTAACTATGGCTACACCTTC	CSASRQSNYGYTF